This TCR beta chain is drawn from a study of blood T cell repertoires in COVID-19. Study details: PBMCs, B-cell-depleted T cells, or T cells were the source of the cDNA or gDNA that made up the material.

There are 15 residues in the CDR3. V was cut by 3 bases and J by 5 bases, with 16 bases left in between. The germline V gene has CDR1 LNHNV and CDR2 YYDKDF (reference sequence). Repertoires were generated with immunoSEQ multiplex PCR, while TCRdb's copy carries only in-frame clones and drops some. The data hold 25,000 to 35,000 clones, with 75% to 85% observed a single time. This receptor was identified in a human donor in a cohort sampled during active COVID-19. The J gene is TRBJ2-5, the V gene TRBV15, with D unresolved. The specimen was peripheral blood. This chain's CDR3 is CATSRDRIEAETQYF. Written as DNA, the CDR3 is TGTGCCACCAGCAGGGATCGCATAGAGGCGGAGACCCAGTACTTC.